The sequence of this T cell receptor (beta chain) was determined in a study of vaccination and CD4 T cells after COVID-19. The study, taken as a whole, reports: Sampling was limited to relatively few convalescent patients, with no early post-infection timepoints studied.

The CDR3 is made up of 13 amino acids. The germline V and J ends were trimmed by 6 bases and 5 bases, with 13 bases remaining between them. Per the germline V gene, CDR1 is MNHNS and CDR2 is SASEGT. The Oncomine TCR Beta short-read assay sequenced DNA from cultured CD4+ T cells. TCRdb re-called the PCR reads through MiXCR, storing one row per CDR3 protein. The data show around 20,000 distinct CDR3 sequences, about 50% seen once. The treatment is: roughly 11-day PBMC culture with coronavirus spike peptide pools or control peptides (ViraFEST assay). Fresh replacement IL-2 medium substituted for half the medium on days 3 and 7. Of note for this clonotype: Its cognate antigen is unknown.

This chain joins TRBV6-1 and TRBJ1-1, with unresolved D. The receptor comes from a human donor with COVID-19. Sequenced input: cultured CD4+ T cells from blood. CDR3 protein: CASRVLGSTEAFF. The DNA of the CDR3 is TGTGCCAGCAGGGTTCTGGGTTCTACTGAAGCTTTCTTT.